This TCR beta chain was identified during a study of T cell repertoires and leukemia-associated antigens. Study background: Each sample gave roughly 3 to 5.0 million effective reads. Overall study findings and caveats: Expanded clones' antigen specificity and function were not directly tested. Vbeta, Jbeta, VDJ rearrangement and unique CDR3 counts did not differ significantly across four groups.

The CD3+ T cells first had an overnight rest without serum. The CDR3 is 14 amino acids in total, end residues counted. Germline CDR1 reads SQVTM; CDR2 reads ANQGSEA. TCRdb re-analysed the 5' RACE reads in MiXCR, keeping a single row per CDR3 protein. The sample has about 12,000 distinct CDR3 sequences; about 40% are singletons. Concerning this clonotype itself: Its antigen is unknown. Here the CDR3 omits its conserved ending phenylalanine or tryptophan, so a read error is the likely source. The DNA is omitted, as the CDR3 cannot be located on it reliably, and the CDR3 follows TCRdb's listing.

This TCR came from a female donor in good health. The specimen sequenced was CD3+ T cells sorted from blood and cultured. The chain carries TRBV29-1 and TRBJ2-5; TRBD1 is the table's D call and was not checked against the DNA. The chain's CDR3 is CSVEDRRGGETRYL.